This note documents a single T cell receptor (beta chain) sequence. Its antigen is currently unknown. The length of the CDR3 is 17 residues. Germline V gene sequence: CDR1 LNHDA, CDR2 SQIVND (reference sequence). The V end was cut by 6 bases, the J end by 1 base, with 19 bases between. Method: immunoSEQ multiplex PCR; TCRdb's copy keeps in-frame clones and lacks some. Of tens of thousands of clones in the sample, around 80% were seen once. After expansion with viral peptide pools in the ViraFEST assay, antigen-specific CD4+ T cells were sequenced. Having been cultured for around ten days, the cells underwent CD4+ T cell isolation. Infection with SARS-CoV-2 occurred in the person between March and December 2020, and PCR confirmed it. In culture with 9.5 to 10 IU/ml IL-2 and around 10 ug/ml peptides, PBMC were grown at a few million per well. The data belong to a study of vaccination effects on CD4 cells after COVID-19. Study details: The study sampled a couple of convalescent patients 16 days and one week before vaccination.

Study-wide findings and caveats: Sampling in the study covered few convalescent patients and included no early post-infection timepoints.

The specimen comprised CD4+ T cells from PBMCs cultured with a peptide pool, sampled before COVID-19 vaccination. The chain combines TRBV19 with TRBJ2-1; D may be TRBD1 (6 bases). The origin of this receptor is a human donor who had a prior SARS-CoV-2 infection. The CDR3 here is CASRSRLGALSYNEQFF. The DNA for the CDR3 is TGTGCCAGTAGGAGCCGATTGGGGGCCCTATCCTACAATGAGCAGTTCTTC.